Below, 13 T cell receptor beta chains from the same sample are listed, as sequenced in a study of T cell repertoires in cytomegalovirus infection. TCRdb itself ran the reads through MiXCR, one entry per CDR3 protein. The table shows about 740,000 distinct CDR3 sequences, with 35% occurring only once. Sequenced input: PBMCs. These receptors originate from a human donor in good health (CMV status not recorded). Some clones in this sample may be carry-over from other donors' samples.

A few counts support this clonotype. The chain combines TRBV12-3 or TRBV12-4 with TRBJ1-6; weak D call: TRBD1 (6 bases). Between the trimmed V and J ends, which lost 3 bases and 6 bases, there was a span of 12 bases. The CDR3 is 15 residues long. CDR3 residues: CASSLRRDINSPLHF. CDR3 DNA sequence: TGTGCCAGCAGTTTGAGAAGGGACATTAATTCACCCCTCCACTTT.

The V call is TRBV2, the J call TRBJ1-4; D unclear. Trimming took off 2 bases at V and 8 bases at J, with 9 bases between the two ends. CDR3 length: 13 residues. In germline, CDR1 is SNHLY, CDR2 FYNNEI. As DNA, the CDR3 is TGTGCCAGCAGTGAAAGGGTGGGCGAAAAACTGTTTTTT. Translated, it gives CASSERVGEKLFF. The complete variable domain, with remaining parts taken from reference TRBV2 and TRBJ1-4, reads EPEVTQTPSHQVTQMGQEVILRCVPISNHLYFYWYRQILGQKVEFLVSFYNNEISEKSEIFDDQFSVERPDGSNFTLKIRSTKLEDSAMYFCASSERVGEKLFFGSGTQLSVL.

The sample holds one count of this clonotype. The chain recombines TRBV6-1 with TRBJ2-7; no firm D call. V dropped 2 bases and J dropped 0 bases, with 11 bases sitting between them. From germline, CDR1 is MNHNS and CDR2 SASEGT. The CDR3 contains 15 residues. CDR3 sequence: CASSEIPASSYEQYF. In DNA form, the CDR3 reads TGTGCCAGCAGTGAAATTCCGGCTAGCTCCTACGAGCAGTACTTC.

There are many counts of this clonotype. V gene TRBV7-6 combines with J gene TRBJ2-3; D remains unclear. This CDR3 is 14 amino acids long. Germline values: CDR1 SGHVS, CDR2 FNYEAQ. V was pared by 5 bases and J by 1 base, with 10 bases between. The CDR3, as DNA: TGTGCCAGCAGCGGCCGGGTTGGCACAGATACGCAGTATTTT. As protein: CASSGRVGTDTQYF.

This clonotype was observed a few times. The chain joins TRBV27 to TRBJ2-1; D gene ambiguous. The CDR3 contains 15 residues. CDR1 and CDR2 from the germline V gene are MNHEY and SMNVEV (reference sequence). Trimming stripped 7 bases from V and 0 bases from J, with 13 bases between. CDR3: CASTMTVPSYNEQFF. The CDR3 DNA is TGTGCCAGCACCATGACTGTACCCTCCTACAATGAGCAGTTCTTC.

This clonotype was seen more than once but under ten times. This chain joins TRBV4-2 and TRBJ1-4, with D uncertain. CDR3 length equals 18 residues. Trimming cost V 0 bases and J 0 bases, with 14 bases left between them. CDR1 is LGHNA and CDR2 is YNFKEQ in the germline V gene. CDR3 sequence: CASSQDQRLTTTNEKLFF. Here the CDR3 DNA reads TGTGCCAGCAGCCAAGATCAACGGCTTACTACAACTAATGAAAAACTGTTTTTT.

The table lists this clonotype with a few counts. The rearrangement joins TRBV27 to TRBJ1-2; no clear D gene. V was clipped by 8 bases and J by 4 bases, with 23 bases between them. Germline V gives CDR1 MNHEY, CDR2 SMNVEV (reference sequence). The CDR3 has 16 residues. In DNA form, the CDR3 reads TGTGCCAGCGCCCCAGCTTTTGGGCTGGGCGGCTATGGCTACACCTTC. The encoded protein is CASAPAFGLGGYGYTF.

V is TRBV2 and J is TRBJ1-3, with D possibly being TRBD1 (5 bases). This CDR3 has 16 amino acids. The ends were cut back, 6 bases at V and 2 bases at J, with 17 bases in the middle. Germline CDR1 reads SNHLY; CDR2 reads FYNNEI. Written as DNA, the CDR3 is TGTGCCAGCAGAGGCGTGGAGGGGAAAGCTGGAAACACCATATATTTT. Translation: CASRGVEGKAGNTIYF.

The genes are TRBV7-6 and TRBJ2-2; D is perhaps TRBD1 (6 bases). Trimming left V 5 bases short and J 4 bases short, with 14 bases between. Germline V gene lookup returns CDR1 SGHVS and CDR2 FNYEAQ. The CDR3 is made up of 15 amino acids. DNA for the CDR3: TGTGCCAGCAGCCGAACGGACAGACGCACCGGGGAGCTGTTTTTT. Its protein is CASSRTDRRTGELFF.

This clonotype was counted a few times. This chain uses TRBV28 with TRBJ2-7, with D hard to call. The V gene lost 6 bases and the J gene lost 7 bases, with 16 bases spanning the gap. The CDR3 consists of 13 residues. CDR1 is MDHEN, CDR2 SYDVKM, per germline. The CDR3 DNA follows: TGTGCCAGCAGGCACAGCTCCTCCTTGGAGCAGTACTTC. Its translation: CASRHSSSLEQYF.

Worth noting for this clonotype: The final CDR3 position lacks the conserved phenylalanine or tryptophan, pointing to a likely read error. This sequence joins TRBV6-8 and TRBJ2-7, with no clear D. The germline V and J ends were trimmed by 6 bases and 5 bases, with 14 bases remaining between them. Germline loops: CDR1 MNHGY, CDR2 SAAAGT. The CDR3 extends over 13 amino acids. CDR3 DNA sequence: TGTGCCAGCAGCCGATCGAGTCGAAACGAGCAGTACTTA. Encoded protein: CASSRSSRNEQYL.

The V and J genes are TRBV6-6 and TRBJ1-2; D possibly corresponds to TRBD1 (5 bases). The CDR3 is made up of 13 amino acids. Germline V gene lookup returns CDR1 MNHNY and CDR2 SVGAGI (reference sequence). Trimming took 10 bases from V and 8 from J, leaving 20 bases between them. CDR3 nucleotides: TGTGCCATAACGGACGGGCGGGGCCGGGGCTACACCTTC. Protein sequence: CAITDGRGRGYTF.

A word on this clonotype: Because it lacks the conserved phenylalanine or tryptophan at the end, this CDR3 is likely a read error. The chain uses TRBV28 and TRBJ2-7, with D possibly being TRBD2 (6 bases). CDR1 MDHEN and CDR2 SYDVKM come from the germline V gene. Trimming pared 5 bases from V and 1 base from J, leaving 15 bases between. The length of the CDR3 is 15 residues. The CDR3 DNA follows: TGTGCCAGCAGTGGCCGGCCTCGGGGGTCCTACGAGCAGTACTGC. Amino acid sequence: CASSGRPRGSYEQYC.